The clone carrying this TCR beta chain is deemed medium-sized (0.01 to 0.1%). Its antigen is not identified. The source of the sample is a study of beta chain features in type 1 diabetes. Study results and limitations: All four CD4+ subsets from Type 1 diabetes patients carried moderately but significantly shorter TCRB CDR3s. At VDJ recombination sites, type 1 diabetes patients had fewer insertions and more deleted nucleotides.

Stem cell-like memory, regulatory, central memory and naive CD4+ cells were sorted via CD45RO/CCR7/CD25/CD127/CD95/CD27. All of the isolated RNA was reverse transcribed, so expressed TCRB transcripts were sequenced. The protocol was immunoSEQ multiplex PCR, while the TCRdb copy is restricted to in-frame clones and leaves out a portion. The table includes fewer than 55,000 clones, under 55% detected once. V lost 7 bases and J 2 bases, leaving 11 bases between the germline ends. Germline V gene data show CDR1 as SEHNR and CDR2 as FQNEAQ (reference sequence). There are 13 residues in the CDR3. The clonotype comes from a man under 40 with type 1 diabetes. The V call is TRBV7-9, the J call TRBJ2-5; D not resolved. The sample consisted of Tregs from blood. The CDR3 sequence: CASIPDNQETQYF. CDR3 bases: TGTGCCAGCATCCCCGACAATCAAGAGACCCAGTACTTC.